One sample yielded the 19 T cell receptor beta chains listed below, sequenced in a study of blood T cell repertoires in COVID-19. Clones were sequenced by immunoSEQ multiplex PCR, and TCRdb holds only the in-frame ones, with some missing. The sample holds 55,000 to 60,000 clones, around 85% seen once. Sequenced material: peripheral blood. The receptor source for this set is a man in his forties with active COVID-19.

This clone has only one observation. The rearrangement joins TRBV19 to TRBJ2-7; TRBD2 agrees at 10 bases. The CDR3 runs 15 residues. Unmatched junction bases numbered 7, after V lost 2 bases and J lost 6 bases. CDR1 and CDR2 from the germline V gene are LNHDA and SQIVND (reference sequence). The CDR3 nucleotides are TGTGCCAGTAGTATAATCCTAGCGGGAGATGGCGAGCAGTACTTC. Translation gives CASSIILAGDGEQYF.

The rearrangement uses TRBV25-1 and TRBJ1-2; D is possibly TRBD1 (5 bases). The germline V gene has CDR1 MGHDK and CDR2 SYGVNS. The CDR3 is 16 amino acids. Trimming pared 3 bases from V and 6 bases from J, leaving 20 bases between. CDR3 in DNA: TGTGCCAGCAGTGATTGGGGAACCGGGGGGGGAAATGGCTACACCTTC. It translates to CASSDWGTGGGNGYTF.

This clone has just one count. The genes are TRBV28 and TRBJ2-7; TRBD2 agrees at 11 bases. Trimming removed 6 bases from V and 1 base from J; junction bases left unmatched: 5. CDR3 size: 15 residues. Germline CDR1 is MDHEN and CDR2 is SYDVKM. For the CDR3, the DNA is TGTGCCAGCAGGGCCGGGACTAGCGGTTCCTACGAGCAGTACTTC. It yields the protein CASRAGTSGSYEQYF. Full variable domain (outside the CDR3, taken from reference TRBV28 and TRBJ2-7): DVKVTQSSRYLVKRTGEKVFLECVQDMDHENMFWYRQDPGLGLRLIYFSYDVKMKEKGDIPEGYSVSREKKERFSLILESASTNQTSMYLCASRAGTSGSYEQYFGPGTRLTVT.

This clone was observed a few times. This chain joins TRBV7-9 and TRBJ1-6, with D perhaps TRBD1 (6 bases). V was clipped by 4 bases and J by 6 bases, with 10 bases between them. This CDR3 contains 14 residues. The germline V gene has CDR1 SEHNR and CDR2 FQNEAQ (reference sequence). CDR3 sequence (DNA): TGTGCCAGCAGCTCGGACAGTGCTAATTCACCCCTCCACTTT. Translating gives CASSSDSANSPLHF.

The chain uses TRBV7-6 and TRBJ2-1, with 8 bases aligning to TRBD2. The CDR3 loop spans 16 amino acids. Germline values: CDR1 SGHVS, CDR2 FNYEAQ. V trimming: 2 bases; J trimming: 1 base; junction bases outside the gene matches: 4. In nucleotides, the CDR3 is TGTGCCAGCAGCTTAATCAGCGGGGGTTCCTACAATGAGCAGTTCTTC. It is translated as CASSLISGGSYNEQFF. The full variable domain, with the rest looked up from reference TRBV7-6 and TRBJ2-1, is GAGVSQSPRYKVTKRGQDVALRCDPISGHVSLYWYRQALGQGPEFLTYFNYEAQQDKSGLPNDRFSAERPEGSISTLTIQRTEQRDSAMYRCASSLISGGSYNEQFFGPGTRLTVL.

The J gene is TRBJ2-7, the V gene TRBV5-1, with TRBD2 matching over 7 bases. The CDR3 length is 15 residues. V shed 4 bases and J 1 base; nucleotides not matched to a gene: 8. Germline V lookup: CDR1 SGHRS, CDR2 YFSETQ. Written as DNA, the CDR3 is TGCGCCAGCAGCCTCAGCGGGACCATTTCCTACGAGCAGTACTTC. Protein: CASSLSGTISYEQYF.

This chain connects TRBV5-1 to TRBJ1-2; possibly TRBD1 for D (6 bases). The V end lost 4 bases, the J end lost 5 bases, and 21 bases lay between the germline ends. In germline, CDR1 is SGHRS, CDR2 YFSETQ. The CDR3 covers 16 residues. The CDR3 reads CASSEPITDRQYGYTF. CDR3 coding DNA: TGCGCCAGCAGCGAACCGATCACTGACAGGCAGTATGGCTACACCTTC.

This clone has a handful of counts. This chain's CDR3 is CASSLPAGQLPGNTIYF. The CDR3 DNA reads TGTGCCAGCAGCCTTCCCGCGGGACAGCTTCCTGGAAACACCATATATTTT. The chain carries TRBV5-5 and TRBJ1-3; 7 positions match TRBD1. The V gene's germline CDR1 is SGHKS and CDR2 YYEKEE (reference sequence). The junction had 12 bases not matched to a gene; V was cut back by 4 bases and J by 2 bases. The CDR3 is 17 amino acids.

The chain couples TRBV5-1 to TRBJ2-3, with 9 bases matching TRBD2. The CDR3 totals 13 residues. V shed 6 bases, J shed 4 bases, and the junction held 3 bases outside the gene matches. CDR1 SGHRS and CDR2 YFSETQ come from the germline V gene. The CDR3 nucleotides are TGCGCCAGCAACGGCGGGAGGGCAGATACGCAGTATTTT. This encodes CASNGGRADTQYF.

V is TRBV24-1 and J is TRBJ2-1; D is possibly TRBD2 (5 bases). V gave up 6 bases and J gave up 6 bases, with 11 bases separating them. CDR3 size: 13 residues. The germline V gene encodes CDR1 KGHDR and CDR2 SFDVKD. The CDR3 region has the DNA TGTGCCACCAGTCGTCTAGCATTCAATGAGCAGTTCTTC. Translated: CATSRLAFNEQFF.

This clone was seen only once. The chain recombines TRBV4-2 with TRBJ2-7; 11 bases align to TRBD2. Germline values: CDR1 LGHNA, CDR2 YNFKEQ. The V and J ends lost 3 bases and 3 bases, in that order; junction bases with no gene match: 7. The CDR3 runs to 16 residues. The CDR3 DNA reads as TGTGCCAGCAGCCAGCCGGGACTAGCGGAGAACTACGAGCAGTACTTC. The encoded protein is CASSQPGLAENYEQYF.

The V and J genes are TRBV5-1 and TRBJ2-1, with D perhaps TRBD1 (6 bases). The V end lost 6 bases, the J end lost 7 bases, and 11 bases lay between the germline ends. In germline, CDR1 is SGHRS, CDR2 YFSETQ. The CDR3 sequence is 12 residues long. CDR3 DNA: TGCGCCAGCACCTCGCAGGGGAATGAGCAGTTCTTC. Protein: CASTSQGNEQFF.

This sequence joins TRBV7-9 and TRBJ2-7, with D unclear. V lost 6 bases and J 6 bases, leaving 12 bases between the germline ends. This CDR3 has 12 amino acids. CDR1 and CDR2 (germline): SEHNR, FQNEAQ (reference sequence). Here the CDR3 reads CASSPGSSEQYF. DNA for the CDR3: TGTGCCAGCAGTCCCGGGTCATCCGAGCAGTACTTC.

This rearrangement joins TRBV6-5 to TRBJ1-2; no firm D call. The CDR3 is 12 amino acids. Germline values: CDR1 MNHEY, CDR2 SVGAGI. The V and J ends lost 5 bases and 7 bases respectively, with 11 bases between them. The chain's CDR3 is CASSPRVLGYTF. CDR3 nucleotide sequence: TGTGCCAGCAGTCCCCGGGTTCTTGGCTACACCTTC.

J is TRBJ2-2 and V is TRBV13; 8 bases match TRBD1. This CDR3 is built from 19 residues. The ends lost 5 bases at V and 7 bases at J; junction bases unmatched: 21. Germline-derived CDR1 and CDR2 are PRHDT and FYEKMQ (reference sequence). The chain's CDR3 is CASSDQGRASTGAGGELFF. As DNA, the CDR3 is TGTGCCAGCAGCGACCAGGGAAGGGCTTCGACAGGGGCTGGCGGGGAGCTGTTTTTT.

The V call is TRBV18, the J call TRBJ1-4; maybe TRBD1 (5 bases). The CDR3 sequence is 14 residues long. V gave up 3 bases and J gave up 2 bases, with 7 bases separating them. Per germline, CDR1 KGHSH and CDR2 LQKENI. The CDR3 coding sequence is TGTGCCAGCTCACCGCGACAGACTAATGAAAAACTGTTTTTT. Translating it yields CASSPRQTNEKLFF.

This chain joins TRBV5-1 and TRBJ2-5; TRBD2 agrees at 9 bases. Trimming cost V 3 bases and J 2 bases; bases outside gene matches: 2. The CDR3 runs 14 residues. Per the germline V gene, CDR1 is SGHRS and CDR2 is YFSETQ. The CDR3, as DNA: TGCGCCAGCAGCTCGACTAGCGGACAAGAGACCCAGTACTTC. This gives the protein CASSSTSGQETQYF.

Concerning this clone itself: The junction shows a germline mismatch at one end, possibly a read error. CDR3 region: CASSAGHYGYTF. The CDR3 coding sequence is TGCGCCAGCAGCGCCGGCCACTACGGCTACACCTTC. The chain couples TRBV5-1 to TRBJ1-2; D gene uncertain. The CDR3 length is 12 residues. CDR1 and CDR2 from the germline V gene are SGHRS and YFSETQ.

J is TRBJ2-1 and V is TRBV19, with 14 bases aligning to TRBD2. After removal of 4 bases from V and 8 bases from J, the junction contained 7 bases not matched to a gene. This CDR3 has 16 amino acids. Germline assignment: CDR1 LNHDA and CDR2 SQIVND (reference sequence). CDR3 sequence: CASSRGLAGDSHEQFF. The CDR3 DNA follows: TGTGCCAGTAGTAGGGGACTAGCGGGAGACTCCCATGAGCAGTTCTTC.